One sample yielded the 14 T cell receptor beta chains listed below, sequenced in a study of T cell responses to AZD1222 COVID-19 vaccine. Profiled with immunoSEQ multiplex PCR; TCRdb holds only in-frame clones, not every one. The sample has roughly 180,000 clones, 75% to 90% seen once. The input for sequencing was peripheral blood, taken on day 0 of AZD1222 vaccination. Receptors originate from an adult in good health.

The rearrangement uses TRBV7-9 and TRBJ2-1, with 9 positions matching TRBD1. Germline V gene data show CDR1 as SEHNR and CDR2 as FQNEAQ (reference sequence). This CDR3 is built from 16 residues. Trimming took 2 bases from V and 4 from J; bases not matched to a gene: 6. The CDR3 DNA sequence: TGTGCCAGCAGCTTAAGGGGGACAGGGCCGTACAATGAGCAGTTCTTC. This gives the protein CASSLRGTGPYNEQFF.

The chain is built from TRBV12-3 or TRBV12-4 and TRBJ1-5; D is ambiguous. The V and J ends lost 3 bases and 7 bases respectively, with 10 bases between them. The CDR3 covers 13 residues. CDR3 amino acids: CASSFRIQQPQHF. The CDR3 DNA is TGTGCCAGCAGTTTTCGAATCCAACAGCCCCAGCATTTT.

J is TRBJ2-5 and V is TRBV9, with D possibly TRBD2 on 5 matching bases. Trimming pared 3 bases from V and 2 bases from J, leaving 11 bases between. CDR3 size: 14 residues. The V gene's germline CDR1 is SGDLS and CDR2 YYNGEE. CDR3 coding DNA: TGTGCCAGCAGCGAGGGAGCCTCGCAAGAGACCCAGTACTTC. This translates into CASSEGASQETQYF.

The rearrangement links TRBV5-8 to TRBJ1-5; possibly TRBD1 for D (6 bases). Germline V CDR1 and CDR2: SGHTS, YDEGEE. The CDR3 contains 14 residues. V shed 4 bases and J shed 4 bases, with 12 bases lying between them. Written as DNA, the CDR3 is TGTGCCAGCAGCCCAGGACAGCCTAATCAGCCCCAGCATTTT. As protein: CASSPGQPNQPQHF.

On this clone: The sample contains more than one DNA sequence encoding this CDR3. This chain links TRBV7-2 with TRBJ1-1, with D unresolved. V lost 1 base and J 1 base, leaving 4 bases between the germline ends. Germline CDR1 reads SGHTA; CDR2 reads FQGNSA. CDR3 length equals 13 residues. This CDR3 is CASSLGRNTEAFF. CDR3 coding DNA: TGTGCCAGCAGCTTAGGTCGGAACACTGAAGCTTTCTTT.

The CDR3 loop reads CASIAGARADTQYF. CDR3 coding DNA: TGTGCCAGCATAGCAGGGGCCCGAGCAGATACGCAGTATTTT. The V and J genes are TRBV7-2 and TRBJ2-3; perhaps TRBD1 as D (6 bases). This CDR3 is 14 amino acids long. With 7 bases removed from V and 4 bases from J, the gap between germline ends came to 15 bases. The germline V gene has CDR1 SGHTA and CDR2 FQGNSA.

The chain combines TRBV28 with TRBJ1-1; D unclear. This CDR3 contains 11 residues. The V gene's germline CDR1 is MDHEN and CDR2 SYDVKM. The V end was cut by 8 bases, the J end by 5 bases, with 9 bases between. In nucleotides, the CDR3 is TGTGCCAGCCTGTTCGGAACTGAAGCTTTCTTT. Translating gives CASLFGTEAFF.

The rearrangement links TRBV5-1 to TRBJ2-5; D is possibly TRBD1 (6 bases). The V gene lost 0 bases and the J gene lost 5 bases, with 14 bases spanning the gap. The CDR3 is made up of 15 amino acids. The V gene's germline CDR1 is SGHRS and CDR2 YFSETQ. CDR3 protein: CASSLVQGTLETQYF. CDR3 sequence (DNA): TGCGCCAGCAGCTTGGTCCAGGGGACGTTGGAGACCCAGTACTTC.

CDR3 amino acids: CASSYPTRGDTEAFF. For the CDR3, the DNA is TGTGCCAGCAGTTACCCGACCAGGGGGGACACTGAAGCTTTCTTT. V is TRBV6-6 and J is TRBJ1-1; 7 nucleotides line up with TRBD1. The CDR3 has 15 residues. Losses at the gene ends were 2 bases for V and 3 bases for J; bases not matched to a gene: 6. The germline V gene has CDR1 MNHNY and CDR2 SVGAGI (reference sequence).

The gene calls are TRBV9 and TRBJ2-3, with 7 nucleotides matching TRBD2. Germline loops: CDR1 SGDLS, CDR2 YYNGEE. CDR3 length equals 15 residues. J gave up 5 bases and V 2 bases, and 8 bases lay outside the gene matches. For the CDR3, the DNA is TGTGCCAGCAGCGTGTATGCGGGGGATGGAGATACGCAGTATTTT. This encodes CASSVYAGDGDTQYF.

The rearrangement joins TRBV12-2 to TRBJ1-5; TRBD1 is taken as the D call from the table, unchecked against the DNA. TRBV12-2 is noted as a pseudogene. This CDR3 is 16 amino acids long. The DNA for the CDR3 is TGTGCAAGTCGCCCCAAGACAGTATATAGCAATCAGCCCCAGCATTTT. Translating it yields CASRPKTVYSNQPQHF.

Points on this clone: Other DNA sequences from this sample encode an identical CDR3 as well. The rearrangement uses TRBV7-9 and TRBJ2-1; no definite D call. Trimming removed 5 bases from V and 8 bases from J, with 7 bases in between. There are 11 residues in the CDR3. Germline CDR1 and CDR2: SEHNR and FQNEAQ (reference sequence). DNA of the CDR3: TGTGCCAGCAGCCTCGTCCATGAGCAGTTCTTC. Translated, it gives CASSLVHEQFF.

The J gene is TRBJ2-7, the V gene TRBV19; a possible D gene is TRBD2 (6 bases). CDR1 LNHDA and CDR2 SQIVND come from the germline V gene (reference sequence). The CDR3 runs to 12 residues. Between the trimmed V and J ends, which lost 1 base and 8 bases, there was a span of 9 bases. The DNA of the CDR3 is TGTGCCAGTAGTATAGGCGGGACCAAGCAGTACGTC. Translated: CASSIGGTKQYV.

This chain uses TRBV6-2 or TRBV6-3 with TRBJ1-1; D unclear. This CDR3 is built from 12 residues. The V end was cut by 2 bases, the J end by 1 base, with 2 bases between. The germline V gene encodes CDR1 MNHEY and CDR2 SVGEGT. This CDR3 reads CASSYTNTEAFF. DNA of the CDR3: TGTGCCAGCAGTTACACGAACACTGAAGCTTTCTTT.